A selection of T cell receptor beta chains follows, all from one sample in a study of shared clonotypes between healthy human individuals. Profiled with immunoSEQ multiplex PCR; TCRdb holds only in-frame clones, not every one. The table includes approximately 2.5 million clones, around 90% detected once. Sequencing input: naive CD4+ T cells sorted from blood. The receptors derive from a man aged 18 to 30 in good health. Both conserved end residues are part of each CDR3. A D gene is named only where the DNA matches it firmly. The size of a clone is reported for some rows only, either as once, few or many, or as a class for expanded clones.

D: NA
J: TRBJ1-2
V: TRBV28
size: NA
CDR3: CASRDYGYTF
DNA: TGTGCCAGCAGGGACTATGGCTACACCTTC

D: NA
J: TRBJ1-1
V: TRBV10-1
size: NA
CDR3: CASSDPHGGNTEAFF
DNA: TGCGCCAGCAGTGACCCGCACGGAGGGAACACTGAAGCTTTCTTT

D: NA
J: TRBJ1-4
V: TRBV18
size: NA
CDR3: CASSPQGIGATNEKLFF
DNA: TGTGCCAGCTCACCACAAGGGATTGGAGCAACTAATGAAAAACTGTTTTTT

D: TRBD2
J: TRBJ2-5
V: TRBV18
size: NA
CDR3: CASSPGTSGQETQYF
DNA: TGTGCCAGCTCACCCGGGACTAGCGGACAAGAGACCCAGTACTTC

D: TRBD1
J: TRBJ1-6
V: TRBV10-3
size: NA
CDR3: CAISGRPGTGQGSPLHF
DNA: TGTGCCATCAGTGGCCGTCCCGGGACAGGGCAGGGTTCACCCCTCCACTTT

D: NA
J: TRBJ1-2
V: TRBV9
size: NA
CDR3: CASSVGGQLRDGYTF
DNA: TGTGCCAGCAGCGTAGGAGGACAGTTGAGGGATGGCTACACCTTC

D: NA
J: TRBJ1-5
V: TRBV2
size: few
CDR3: CASKRDGDQPQHF
DNA: TGTGCCAGCAAACGGGATGGAGATCAGCCCCAGCATTTT

D: TRBD1
J: TRBJ2-1
V: TRBV19
size: NA
CDR3: CASSIRQGGYNEQFF
DNA: TGTGCCAGTAGTATCCGACAGGGGGGATACAATGAGCAGTTCTTC

D: TRBD2
J: TRBJ2-7
V: TRBV6-5
size: NA
CDR3: CASSSLAGQTYEQYF
DNA: TGTGCCAGCAGTTCCCTAGCGGGCCAAACCTACGAGCAGTACTTC

D: NA
J: TRBJ2-2
V: TRBV10-3
size: once
CDR3: CAGEGETGELFF
DNA: TGTGCTGGCGAGGGGGAAACCGGGGAGCTGTTTTTT

D: TRBD2
J: TRBJ2-7
V: TRBV28
size: NA
CDR3: CASSSVAGESYEQYF
DNA: TGTGCCAGCAGTTCTGTAGCGGGGGAGTCCTACGAGCAGTACTTC

D: TRBD1
J: TRBJ2-7
V: TRBV9
size: NA
CDR3: CASSVAGTGEYEQYF
DNA: TGTGCCAGCAGCGTAGCTGGGACAGGGGAATACGAGCAGTACTTC

D: NA
J: TRBJ2-1
V: TRBV5-1
size: few
CDR3: CASSLGGYNEQFF
DNA: TGCGCCAGCAGCTTGGGCGGGTACAATGAGCAGTTCTTC

D: NA
J: TRBJ1-3
V: TRBV2
size: NA
CDR3: CASSGISSGNTIYF
DNA: TGTGCCAGCAGCGGGATCAGCTCTGGAAACACCATATATTTT

D: TRBD2
J: TRBJ2-1
V: TRBV10-1
size: NA
CDR3: CASSESGLAGGKNEQFF
DNA: TGCGCCAGCAGTGAGTCGGGACTAGCGGGAGGAAAAAATGAGCAGTTCTTC

D: TRBD2
J: TRBJ2-3
V: TRBV20-1
size: NA
CDR3: CSAQREVPQYF
DNA: TGCAGTGCTCAGCGGGAGGTACCCCAGTATTTT

D: NA
J: TRBJ2-7
V: TRBV19
size: NA
CDR3: CASSIVGRNYEQYF
DNA: TGTGCCAGTAGTATAGTGGGACGCAACTACGAGCAGTACTTC

D: TRBD1
J: TRBJ1-2
V: TRBV7-2
size: NA
CDR3: CASSHGQGVGYTF
DNA: TGTGCCAGCAGCCACGGACAGGGGGTAGGCTACACCTTC

D: NA
J: TRBJ2-7
V: TRBV5-1
size: NA
CDR3: CASSLEGTRTYEQYF
DNA: TGCGCCAGCAGCTTGGAAGGCACGAGAACCTACGAGCAGTACTTC

D: NA
J: TRBJ2-6
V: TRBV19
size: once
CDR3: CASSFQGRSGANVLTF
DNA: TGTGCCAGTAGTTTTCAGGGTCGGTCTGGGGCCAACGTCCTGACTTTC

D: NA
J: TRBJ2-3
V: TRBV7-9
size: NA
CDR3: CASTLGSFYTQYF
DNA: TGTGCCAGCACCCTAGGGAGTTTCTATACGCAGTATTTT

D: NA
J: TRBJ1-1
V: TRBV29-1
size: few
CDR3: CSALEGSAFF
DNA: TGCAGCGCCCTGGAGGGTAGTGCTTTCTTT

D: TRBD1
J: TRBJ1-2
V: TRBV6-6
size: NA
CDR3: CASSYPTGGYGYTF
DNA: TGTGCCAGCAGTTACCCTACAGGGGGCTATGGCTACACCTTC

D: TRBD2
J: TRBJ2-5
V: TRBV4-2
size: NA
CDR3: CASSQGSTSGQETQYF
DNA: TGTGCCAGCAGCCAAGGATCGACTAGCGGACAAGAGACCCAGTACTTC

D: TRBD1
J: TRBJ1-2
V: TRBV6-5
size: once
CDR3: CASTKDRGYGYTF
DNA: TGTGCCAGCACTAAGGACAGGGGTTATGGCTACACCTTC

D: TRBD2
J: TRBJ2-5
V: TRBV10-1
size: once
CDR3: CASSESGEREGKGRETQYF
DNA: TGCGCCAGCAGTGAGTCAGGGGAGCGGGAGGGGAAAGGAAGGGAGACCCAGTACTTC

D: TRBD2
J: TRBJ2-3
V: TRBV5-1
size: NA
CDR3: CASSFGGGSTDTQYF
DNA: TGCGCCAGCAGCTTCGGGGGAGGGAGCACAGATACGCAGTATTTT

D: TRBD1
J: TRBJ1-4
V: TRBV5-1
size: once
CDR3: CASSFGQANEKLFF
DNA: TGCGCCAGCAGCTTTGGACAGGCTAATGAAAAACTGTTTTTT

D: NA
J: TRBJ2-3
V: TRBV13
size: NA
CDR3: CASSLVGLGTDTQYF
DNA: TGTGCCAGCAGCTTAGTGGGCCTAGGGACAGATACGCAGTATTTT

D: NA
J: TRBJ1-3
V: TRBV4-1
size: NA
CDR3: CASSQEEDSGNTIYF
DNA: TGCGCCAGCAGCCAAGAAGAGGACTCTGGAAACACCATATATTTT

D: NA
J: TRBJ1-1
V: TRBV29-1
size: NA
CDR3: CSVFVTEAFF
DNA: TGCAGCGTTTTTGTCACTGAAGCTTTCTTT

D: NA
J: TRBJ2-2
V: TRBV30
size: NA
CDR3: CAWSLGPGDTGELFF
DNA: TGTGCCTGGAGTTTGGGCCCTGGGGACACCGGGGAGCTGTTTTTT

D: NA
J: TRBJ2-2
V: TRBV30
size: once
CDR3: CAWSPQLTGELFF
DNA: TGTGCCTGGAGCCCCCAGCTCACCGGGGAGCTGTTTTTT

D: NA
J: TRBJ2-7
V: TRBV18
size: NA
CDR3: CASSQTRSYEQYF
DNA: TGTGCCAGCTCACAAACTAGATCCTACGAGCAGTACTTC

D: NA
J: TRBJ1-4
V: TRBV10-3
size: NA
CDR3: CAISEAGASNEKLFF
DNA: TGTGCCATCAGTGAAGCTGGGGCAAGTAATGAAAAACTGTTTTTT

D: NA
J: TRBJ2-6
V: TRBV6-1
size: NA
CDR3: CASIKDSGANVLTF
DNA: TGTGCCAGCATTAAGGACTCTGGGGCCAACGTCCTGACTTTC

D: TRBD1
J: TRBJ2-5
V: TRBV19
size: NA
CDR3: CASNPQGAGEETQYF
DNA: TGTGCCAGTAACCCGCAGGGGGCGGGTGAAGAGACCCAGTACTTC

D: NA
J: TRBJ1-2
V: TRBV5-1
size: NA
CDR3: CASSLMTVNYGYTF
DNA: TGCGCCAGCAGCTTGATGACAGTCAACTATGGCTACACCTTC

D: TRBD2
J: TRBJ2-1
V: TRBV7-2
size: NA
CDR3: CASSRTSGGAREQFF
DNA: TGTGCCAGCAGCCGGACTAGCGGGGGGGCGCGGGAGCAGTTCTTC

D: NA
J: TRBJ2-7
V: TRBV19
size: NA
CDR3: CASSAGRDYEQYF
DNA: TGTGCCAGTAGTGCCGGTCGGGACTACGAGCAGTACTTC

D: NA
J: TRBJ2-7
V: TRBV7-8
size: NA
CDR3: CASSRGRELAYYEQYF
DNA: TGTGCCAGCAGCCGAGGCCGGGAACTAGCATACTACGAGCAGTACTTC

D: NA
J: TRBJ1-2
V: TRBV29-1
size: NA
CDR3: CSVEAAEDYGYTF
DNA: TGCAGCGTTGAAGCGGCAGAAGACTATGGCTACACCTTC

D: TRBD1
J: TRBJ1-5
V: TRBV27
size: NA
CDR3: CASSSQGGAFGNQPQHF
DNA: TGTGCCAGCAGTTCCCAGGGGGGGGCGTTTGGCAATCAGCCCCAGCATTTT

D: NA
J: TRBJ1-2
V: TRBV14
size: NA
CDR3: CASSQLPGVDGYTF
DNA: TGTGCCAGCAGCCAATTACCGGGAGTAGATGGCTACACCTTC

D: NA
J: TRBJ2-7
V: TRBV5-1
size: NA
CDR3: CASSLSTGPTYEQYF
DNA: TGCGCCAGCAGCTTGTCGACGGGGCCCACCTACGAGCAGTACTTC

D: NA
J: TRBJ1-5
V: TRBV27
size: NA
CDR3: CASSFRSNQPQHF
DNA: TGTGCCAGCAGTTTTAGAAGCAATCAGCCCCAGCATTTT

D: NA
J: TRBJ1-5
V: TRBV6-5
size: NA
CDR3: CASSRTENQPQHF
DNA: TGTGCCAGCAGTCGGACAGAAAATCAGCCCCAGCATTTT

D: TRBD1
J: TRBJ2-5
V: TRBV11-1
size: NA
CDR3: CASSSGTGQETQYF
DNA: TGTGCCAGCAGCTCCGGGACAGGACAAGAGACCCAGTACTTC

D: TRBD1
J: TRBJ2-7
V: TRBV29-1
size: NA
CDR3: CSVGRGTGTYEQYF
DNA: TGCAGCGTTGGGCGAGGGACAGGGACCTACGAGCAGTACTTC

D: NA
J: TRBJ2-2
V: TRBV5-4
size: NA
CDR3: CASTTGGVIPNTGELFF
DNA: TGTGCCAGCACCACCGGGGGAGTAATTCCGAACACCGGGGAGCTGTTTTTT

D: NA
J: TRBJ2-7
V: TRBV6-1
size: NA
CDR3: CASSERGPGDEQYF
DNA: TGTGCCAGCAGTGAAAGAGGGCCGGGGGACGAGCAGTACTTC

D: NA
J: TRBJ1-5
V: TRBV27
size: NA
CDR3: CASSPLQGFYSNQPQHF
DNA: TGTGCCAGCAGTCCGCTACAGGGCTTCTATAGCAATCAGCCCCAGCATTTT

D: TRBD2
J: TRBJ2-3
V: TRBV2
size: NA
CDR3: CASSASRGSSTDTQYF
DNA: TGTGCCAGCAGTGCGTCTCGCGGGAGTAGTACAGATACGCAGTATTTT